The 14 T cell receptor beta chains below come from one sample, sequenced in a study of Ad26.COV2.S vaccination and SARS-CoV-2 variants. Documented treatment: some 19 received Ad26.COV2.S at low or high dose, single or two shots; 5 received placebo; per-sample allocation not given. Samples came from day 63 after the first vaccine or placebo injection. Here immunoSEQ multiplex PCR was the method, and the copy in TCRdb shows in-frame clones only, minus some. The repertoire holds about 470,000 clones, about 90% seen once, with roughly 4.3% in the top ten. The sample was peripheral blood, taken in a trial of Ad26.COV2.S vaccine versus placebo. These receptors came from a person aged 18-60 years who received the Ad26.COV2.S COVID-19 vaccine or a placebo.

This sequence joins TRBV9 and TRBJ2-2; TRBD1 is a possible D gene (5 bases). This CDR3 region has 17 residues. Germline CDR1 SGDLS, CDR2 YYNGEE. With 0 bases removed from V and 0 bases from J, the gap between germline ends came to 12 bases. In nucleotides, the CDR3 is TGTGCCAGCAGCGTAGCTACAGGTCGAGCGAACACCGGGGAGCTGTTTTTT. This gives the protein CASSVATGRANTGELFF. The complete variable domain, with remaining parts taken from reference TRBV9 and TRBJ2-2, reads DSGVTQTPKHLITATGQRVTLRCSPRSGDLSVYWYQQSLDQGLQFLIQYYNGEERAKGNILERFSAQQFPDLHSELNLSSLELGDSALYFCASSVATGRANTGELFFGEGSRLTVL.

V and J are TRBV13 and TRBJ1-5, with D unclear. The length of the CDR3 is 18 residues. V was cut by 0 bases and J by 0 bases, with 15 bases left in between. The germline V gene has CDR1 PRHDT and CDR2 FYEKMQ (reference sequence). Written as DNA, the CDR3 is TGTGCCAGCAGCTTAGGCCGGAGGTCCCCTAATAGCAATCAGCCCCAGCATTTT. Residues: CASSLGRRSPNSNQPQHF.

Worth noting for this clone: Other DNA sequences from this sample encode an identical CDR3 as well. The chain is built from TRBV5-1 and TRBJ2-3, with 8 bases that match TRBD1. CDR3 size: 14 residues. Germline CDR1 reads SGHRS; CDR2 reads YFSETQ. V gave up 3 bases and J gave up 2 bases; unmatched junction bases: 2. The CDR3 sequence: CASSSGQATDTQYF. CDR3 nucleotides: TGCGCCAGCAGCTCGGGACAGGCCACAGATACGCAGTATTTT.

The genes are TRBV19 and TRBJ2-3; D is unresolved. The V end lost 3 bases, the J end lost 5 bases, and 12 bases lay between the germline ends. The germline gives CDR1 LNHDA, CDR2 SQIVND (reference sequence). The CDR3 runs 14 residues. The CDR3 sequence: CASSISDSGDTQYF. DNA of the CDR3: TGTGCCAGTAGTATTTCGGATTCAGGAGATACGCAGTATTTT. The full variable domain, completed using reference TRBV19 and TRBJ2-3, is DGGITQSPKYLFRKEGQNVTLSCEQNLNHDAMYWYRQDPGQGLRLIYYSQIVNDFQKGDIAEGYSVSREKKESFPLTVTSAQKNPTAFYLCASSISDSGDTQYFGPGTRLTVL.

The rearrangement uses TRBV5-1 and TRBJ2-1; tentatively, D is TRBD1 (6 bases). There are 16 residues in the CDR3. V was clipped by 1 base and J by 0 bases, with 11 bases between them. CDR1 SGHRS and CDR2 YFSETQ come from the germline V gene. The CDR3 coding sequence is TGCGCCAGCAGCTTGACCTGGACAGACTCCTACAATGAGCAGTTCTTC. Its translation is CASSLTWTDSYNEQFF.

The chain carries TRBV6-1 and TRBJ2-7, with 7 bases fitting TRBD1. CDR3 length equals 15 residues. Per the germline V gene, CDR1 is MNHNS and CDR2 is SASEGT. With 0 bases clipped from V and 3 bases from J, the junction kept 5 bases outside the gene matches. The CDR3 bases are TGTGCCAGCAGTGAAGCGAGGAACAGGGGCTACGAGCAGTACTTC. Translation: CASSEARNRGYEQYF.

The chain is built from TRBV4-1 and TRBJ1-5, with a weak D call TRBD1 (5 bases). Germline CDR1 and CDR2: MGHRA and YSYEKL. The V end was cut by 4 bases, the J end by 0 bases, with 13 bases between. The CDR3 runs 16 residues. The DNA of the CDR3 is TGCGCCAGCAGCCGACCACAGGCTAATAGCAATCAGCCCCAGCATTTT. This sequence encodes CASSRPQANSNQPQHF.

J is TRBJ2-3 and V is TRBV24-1; D call uncertain. CDR3 length: 11 amino acids. Germline loops: CDR1 KGHDR, CDR2 SFDVKD. The ends were cut back, 6 bases at V and 6 bases at J, with 6 bases in the middle. This CDR3 reads CATSSTDTQYF. In nucleotides, the CDR3 is TGTGCCACCAGTTCCACCGATACGCAGTATTTT.

The J gene is TRBJ2-1, the V gene TRBV2, with TRBD2 matching 11 bases. The CDR3 totals 15 residues. Germline trimming cut 6 bases from V and 10 bases from J; bases unmatched to any gene: 11. From germline, CDR1 is SNHLY and CDR2 FYNNEI. The CDR3 spells CASRPIAGGVGEQFF. CDR3 nucleotide sequence: TGTGCCAGCAGACCCATAGCGGGAGGGGTGGGAGAGCAGTTCTTC.

V is TRBV5-1 and J is TRBJ2-7; no clear D gene. This CDR3 region has 14 residues. V dropped 0 bases and J dropped 5 bases, with 12 bases sitting between them. The germline V gene has CDR1 SGHRS and CDR2 YFSETQ. CDR3 sequence reads: CASSLDGKGDEQYF. CDR3 nucleotide sequence: TGCGCCAGCAGCTTGGATGGGAAAGGCGACGAGCAGTACTTC.

This rearrangement joins TRBV19 to TRBJ2-5, with D perhaps being TRBD1 or TRBD2 (5 bases each). Germline V gene data show CDR1 as LNHDA and CDR2 as SQIVND (reference sequence). V dropped 3 bases and J dropped 3 bases, with 14 bases sitting between them. The length of the CDR3 is 15 residues. CDR3 protein: CASSIGLQGEETQYF. CDR3 nucleotide sequence: TGTGCCAGTAGTATCGGGTTGCAGGGAGAAGAGACCCAGTACTTC.

This chain uses TRBV29-1 with TRBJ2-2; 15 nucleotides agree with TRBD2. CDR1 is SQVTM and CDR2 is ANQGSEA in the germline V gene. This CDR3 comprises 17 residues. The V and J ends lost 1 base and 7 bases, in that order; junction bases with no gene match: 7. CDR3 protein: CSVEAGTSGRWSGELFF. Here the CDR3 DNA reads TGCAGCGTTGAAGCCGGGACTAGCGGGAGGTGGAGCGGGGAGCTGTTTTTT.

This chain links TRBV2 with TRBJ1-5, with D hard to call. From germline, CDR1 is SNHLY and CDR2 FYNNEI. The CDR3 runs to 14 residues. V was clipped by 1 base and J by 0 bases, with 4 bases between them. The CDR3, as DNA: TGTGCCAGCAGTGAAGATTATAGCAATCAGCCCCAGCATTTT. Translating it yields CASSEDYSNQPQHF.

The chain couples TRBV7-9 to TRBJ2-7; 8 bases line up with TRBD1. CDR1 SEHNR and CDR2 FQNEAQ come from the germline V gene (reference sequence). CDR3 size: 12 residues. V dropped 5 bases and J dropped 7; count of bases not matched to a gene: 4. The CDR3 is CASSPRGQEQYF. The CDR3 bases are TGTGCCAGCAGCCCCAGGGGGCAAGAGCAGTACTTC.